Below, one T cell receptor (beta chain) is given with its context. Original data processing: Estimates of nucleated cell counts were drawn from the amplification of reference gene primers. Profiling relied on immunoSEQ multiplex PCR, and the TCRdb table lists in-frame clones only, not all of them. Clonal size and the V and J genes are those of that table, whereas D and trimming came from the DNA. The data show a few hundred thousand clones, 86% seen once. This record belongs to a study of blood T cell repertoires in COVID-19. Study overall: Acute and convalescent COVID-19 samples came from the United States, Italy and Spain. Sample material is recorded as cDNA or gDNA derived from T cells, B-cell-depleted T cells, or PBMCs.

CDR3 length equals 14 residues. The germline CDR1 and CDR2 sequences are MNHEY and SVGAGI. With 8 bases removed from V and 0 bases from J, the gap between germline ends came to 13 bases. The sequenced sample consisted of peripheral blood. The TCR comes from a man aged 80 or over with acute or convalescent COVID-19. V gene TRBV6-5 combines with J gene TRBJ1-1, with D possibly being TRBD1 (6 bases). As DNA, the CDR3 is TGTGCCAGCGGCCTGACAGGCGTGAACACTGAAGCTTTCTTT. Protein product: CASGLTGVNTEAFF.